This TCR beta chain was identified in a study of blood T cell repertoires in COVID-19. For the study at large: Sample material is recorded as cDNA or gDNA derived from T cells, B-cell-depleted T cells, or PBMCs.

After removal of 4 bases from V and 5 bases from J, the junction contained 12 bases not matched to a gene. Germline-derived CDR1 and CDR2 are MGHRA and YSYEKL. The CDR3 extends over 19 amino acids. The assay was immunoSEQ multiplex PCR, and TCRdb's table has in-frame clones only and misses some. The table shows roughly 300,000 clones, with roughly 83% occurring only once. The clonotype comes from a human donor with COVID-19, enrolled during active disease. The donor label of this sample is uncertain. V usage is TRBV4-1 and J usage is TRBJ2-3, with TRBD2 matching 16 bases. Specimen: peripheral blood. CDR3 nucleotides: TGCGCCAGCAGCCCCCTCGGGACTAGCGGGAGGGCCGGGAGAGATACGCAGTATTTT. This encodes CASSPLGTSGRAGRDTQYF.